A single sample gave rise to the 30 T cell receptor beta chains below, sequenced in a study of shared clonotypes between healthy human individuals (dated by TCRdb to about 2020). Library creation used the immunoSEQ multiplex PCR assay. Here the immuneACCESS table is served through TCRdb, limited to in-frame sequences with V and J called. Missing clones are a known gap in these copies; in checked studies unresolved V genes cover under half, and the rest lacks a known reason. Across this sample there are more than 2 million clones, with 95% seen only once. The ten largest clones capture 0.13% of the sample. The specimen was naive CD4+ T cells sorted from blood. Explained via the paper, the cell subset or site label denotes: CD45RA+ positively selected. Receptors were obtained from a man younger than 35 in good health.

As concerns this clone: Other DNA sequences of this sample code for an identical CDR3. CDR3 in amino acids: CASSPGQGTGELFF. The DNA of the CDR3 is TGTGCCAGCTCACCGGGACAGGGGACCGGGGAGCTGTTTTTT. The chain recombines TRBV18 with TRBJ2-2, with 10 bases aligning to TRBD1. Trimming at V came to 3 bases and at J to 5 bases, leaving 0 bases not matched to a gene. This CDR3 comprises 14 residues. In germline, CDR1 is KGHSH, CDR2 LQKENI.

The chain has TRBV7-9 and TRBJ2-4; 12 positions match TRBD1. This CDR3 region has 19 residues. Trimming cost V 4 bases and J 1 base; bases outside gene matches: 11. Germline V gene sequence: CDR1 SEHNR, CDR2 FQNEAQ (reference sequence). DNA for the CDR3: TGTGCCAGCAGCTCCTGGGGGACAGGGGGCTCGTGGGCCAAAAACATTCAGTACTTC. The encoded protein is CASSSWGTGGSWAKNIQYF.

J is TRBJ2-1 and V is TRBV5-6; D uncertain. CDR3 length: 15 amino acids. V lost 0 bases and J 6 bases, leaving 13 bases between the germline ends. From germline, CDR1 is SGHDT and CDR2 YYEEEE. The CDR3 region is CASSLAKLNPNEQFF. CDR3 sequence (DNA): TGTGCCAGCAGCTTGGCCAAACTAAATCCCAATGAGCAGTTCTTC.

The chain employs TRBV5-1 and TRBJ2-5; 7 nucleotides match TRBD1. The V segment lost 4 bases and the J segment 5 bases; nucleotides outside the gene matches: 8. Germline CDR1 SGHRS, CDR2 YFSETQ. The CDR3 runs to 14 residues. In DNA form, the CDR3 reads TGCGCCAGCAGCCACAGCACAGGGGAGGAGACCCAGTACTTC. As protein: CASSHSTGEETQYF.

The chain links TRBV6-6 to TRBJ2-7, with D unclear. V was cut by 7 bases and J by 2 bases, with 15 bases left in between. This CDR3 region has 14 residues. Germline assignment: CDR1 MNHNY and CDR2 SVGAGI (reference sequence). CDR3 in amino acids: CASTRSAAPYEQYF. The CDR3 DNA reads TGTGCCAGCACTCGGTCGGCGGCCCCCTACGAGCAGTACTTC.

The rearrangement uses TRBV29-1 and TRBJ2-5; 8 nucleotides agree with TRBD1. The V segment lost 6 bases and the J segment 3 bases; nucleotides outside the gene matches: 12. CDR1 is SQVTM, CDR2 ANQGSEA, per germline. The CDR3 contains 15 residues. The CDR3 sequence is CSVTNPGTGKETQYF. In nucleotides, the CDR3 is TGCAGCGTAACCAACCCGGGGACAGGTAAAGAGACCCAGTACTTC.

J is TRBJ2-5 and V is TRBV7-9; D is unresolved. V lost 7 bases to trimming and J lost 2 bases, with 17 bases between them. The CDR3 spans 15 residues. Germline V lookup: CDR1 SEHNR, CDR2 FQNEAQ (reference sequence). The CDR3 protein is CASNPDSALQETQYF. The CDR3 nucleotides are TGTGCCAGCAACCCTGACTCCGCCCTTCAAGAGACCCAGTACTTC.

The chain carries TRBV4-1 and TRBJ2-3; D possibly uses TRBD1 or TRBD2 (5 bases each). The V and J ends lost 3 bases and 2 bases respectively, with 9 bases between them. CDR3 length equals 14 residues. Germline CDR1 MGHRA, CDR2 YSYEKL. CDR3 sequence (DNA): TGCGCCAGCAGCCAGGGACGGTTCACAGATACGCAGTATTTT. This gives the protein CASSQGRFTDTQYF.

V and J are TRBV6-6 and TRBJ1-1; D may be TRBD1 (5 bases). This CDR3 comprises 13 residues. Germline lookup yields CDR1 MNHNY and CDR2 SVGAGI (reference sequence). The germline V and J ends were trimmed by 7 bases and 5 bases, with 14 bases remaining between them. The chain's CDR3 is CASKPGARTEAFF. CDR3 sequence (DNA): TGTGCCAGCAAACCCGGGGCTAGGACTGAAGCTTTCTTT.

The CDR3 protein is CSARSDYEQYF. DNA of the CDR3: TGCAGTGCTAGGTCTGATTACGAGCAGTACTTC. The chain recombines TRBV20-1 with TRBJ2-7; D is unresolved. Trimming removed 3 bases at V and 4 bases at J, with 7 bases between. Germline V CDR1 and CDR2: DFQATT, SNEGSKA (reference sequence). The CDR3 loop spans 11 amino acids.

The chain joins TRBV7-9 to TRBJ2-7; no clear D. Between the trimmed V and J ends, which lost 1 base and 1 base, there was a span of 11 bases. Per germline, CDR1 SEHNR and CDR2 FQNEAQ (reference sequence). This CDR3 is built from 15 residues. The CDR3 DNA reads TGTGCCAGCAGCTTAGGACTCGAACTGTCCTACGAGCAGTACTTC. Encoded protein: CASSLGLELSYEQYF. Complete variable domain (other parts from reference TRBV7-9 and TRBJ2-7): DTGVSQNPRHKITKRGQNVTFRCDPISEHNRLYWYRQTLGQGPEFLTYFQNEAQLEKSRLLSDRFSAERPKGSFSTLEIQRTEQGDSAMYLCASSLGLELSYEQYFGPGTRLTVT.

CDR3 region: CASSAGAPNSPLHF. The CDR3 DNA follows: TGTGCCAGCAGCGCCGGGGCTCCTAATTCACCCCTCCACTTT. The chain uses TRBV9 and TRBJ1-6; D might be TRBD1 (5 bases). V lost 3 bases and J lost 6, with 10 bases in between. The germline V gene has CDR1 SGDLS and CDR2 YYNGEE. The CDR3 has 14 amino acids. Full variable domain (remainder filled in from reference TRBV9 and TRBJ1-6): DSGVTQTPKHLITATGQRVTLRCSPRSGDLSVYWYQQSLDQGLQFLIQYYNGEERAKGNILERFSAQQFPDLHSELNLSSLELGDSALYFCASSAGAPNSPLHFGNGTRLTVT.

Note on this clone: Other DNA sequences in the same sample also yield this CDR3. The chain recombines TRBV2 with TRBJ2-1; 9 positions match TRBD1. J lost 2 bases, V lost 6 bases, and 5 bases had no gene match. The CDR3 covers 15 residues. CDR1 SNHLY and CDR2 FYNNEI come from the germline V gene. This CDR3 is CASRTDRGPYNEQFF. CDR3 DNA: TGTGCCAGCAGAACGGACAGGGGTCCCTACAATGAGCAGTTCTTC. Combining the CDR3 with reference TRBV2 and TRBJ2-1 gives the whole variable domain EPEVTQTPSHQVTQMGQEVILRCVPISNHLYFYWYRQILGQKVEFLVSFYNNEISEKSEIFDDQFSVERPDGSNFTLKIRSTKLEDSAMYFCASRTDRGPYNEQFFGPGTRLTVL.

The genes are TRBV28 and TRBJ1-4, with 7 bases fitting TRBD1. Germline V gene lookup returns CDR1 MDHEN and CDR2 SYDVKM. V shed 5 bases and J 5 bases; nucleotides not matched to a gene: 5. The length of the CDR3 is 14 residues. CDR3 sequence: CASSHRGTNEKLFF. Written as DNA, the CDR3 is TGTGCCAGCAGTCACAGGGGCACCAATGAAAAACTGTTTTTT.

This clone showed up just once. The gene calls are TRBV2 and TRBJ1-2, with a tentative D call TRBD1 (6 bases). This CDR3 is 13 amino acids long. V lost 6 bases to trimming and J lost 8 bases, with 16 bases between them. CDR1 and CDR2 from the germline V gene are SNHLY and FYNNEI. This CDR3 is CASSYRDTLGYTF. For the CDR3, the DNA is TGTGCCAGCAGCTATCGGGACACCCTGGGCTACACCTTC.

V gene TRBV10-3 combines with J gene TRBJ2-5; 10 bases fit TRBD1. Germline V gene lookup returns CDR1 ENHRY and CDR2 SYGVKD. V gave up 7 bases and J gave up 6 bases; unmatched junction bases: 5. CDR3 size: 13 residues. This CDR3 is CAIMQGQGKTQYF. The CDR3 bases are TGTGCCATCATGCAGGGACAGGGGAAGACCCAGTACTTC.

The chain recombines TRBV28 with TRBJ2-6; D call uncertain. V was cut by 8 bases and J by 0 bases, with 20 bases left in between. CDR1 MDHEN and CDR2 SYDVKM come from the germline V gene. This CDR3 has 18 amino acids. DNA of the CDR3: TGTGCCAGCCGAACCCCAAAGGAATACCGCTCTGGGGCCAACGTCCTGACTTTC. Protein sequence: CASRTPKEYRSGANVLTF.

As DNA, the CDR3 is TGCGCCAGCAGCTTGGAACGACTAGCGGAAATCACCTACGAGCAGTACTTC. Translated, it gives CASSLERLAEITYEQYF. The chain carries TRBV5-1 and TRBJ2-7, with TRBD2 matching 9 bases. Trimming at V came to 0 bases and at J to 2 bases, leaving 9 bases not matched to a gene. The CDR3 covers 17 residues. The germline CDR1 and CDR2 sequences are SGHRS and YFSETQ.

V is TRBV27 and J is TRBJ2-5; TRBD2 might be the D (5 bases). Trimming shortened V by 3 bases and J by 4 bases, and 9 bases separated the two germline ends. CDR3 length equals 13 residues. Germline V lookup: CDR1 MNHEY, CDR2 SMNVEV (reference sequence). The CDR3 region is CASSFVGAETQYF. The CDR3 nucleotides are TGTGCCAGCAGTTTCGTGGGAGCAGAGACCCAGTACTTC.

The chain employs TRBV7-9 and TRBJ2-1, with D perhaps given as TRBD1 or TRBD2 (5 bases each). Germline CDR1 and CDR2: SEHNR and FQNEAQ (reference sequence). V was trimmed by 5 bases and J by 9 bases, leaving 14 bases between them. This CDR3 contains 13 residues. CDR3 region: CASSPGTIGEQFF. Here the CDR3 DNA reads TGTGCCAGCAGCCCCGGGACCATTGGTGAGCAGTTCTTC.

The V and J genes are TRBV28 and TRBJ2-2, with TRBD1 identical over 9 bases. The V segment lost 7 bases and the J segment 1 base; nucleotides outside the gene matches: 7. Germline CDR1 MDHEN, CDR2 SYDVKM. The CDR3 is 16 residues long. DNA for the CDR3: TGTGCCAGCACCCCCGGGACAGGGAAGAACACCGGGGAGCTGTTTTTT. Translated, it gives CASTPGTGKNTGELFF.

The chain couples TRBV4-3 to TRBJ2-3; 8 bases map to TRBD2. CDR1 and CDR2 from the germline V gene are LGHNA and YSLEER. The junction had 7 bases not matched to a gene; V was cut back by 4 bases and J by 1 base. CDR3 length equals 16 residues. The CDR3 spells CASSRLTSGGTDTQYF. The CDR3, as DNA: TGCGCCAGCAGCCGGCTAACTAGCGGCGGCACAGATACGCAGTATTTT.

This chain uses TRBV30 with TRBJ1-6; 7 bases match TRBD1. Germline CDR1 reads GTSNPN; CDR2 reads SVGIG (reference sequence). The CDR3 sequence is 12 residues long. Trimming at V came to 5 bases and at J to 5 bases, leaving 0 bases not matched to a gene. In DNA form, the CDR3 reads TGTGCCTGGGGACAGGATAATTCACCCCTCCACTTT. Protein sequence: CAWGQDNSPLHF.

This clone is a singleton in its sample. The chain combines TRBV28 with TRBJ1-2; 7 positions match TRBD1. This CDR3 has 12 amino acids. The germline gives CDR1 MDHEN, CDR2 SYDVKM. V lost 5 bases and J lost 8; bases outside the gene matches: 5. CDR3 in DNA: TGTGCCAGCAGTCCCCCACAGGGGGGCTACACCTTC. Amino acid sequence: CASSPPQGGYTF.

The V and J genes are TRBV2 and TRBJ1-6; a weak D match, TRBD1 (6 bases). Per the germline V gene, CDR1 is SNHLY and CDR2 is FYNNEI. Between the trimmed V and J ends, which lost 0 bases and 9 bases, there was a span of 12 bases. The CDR3 runs 15 residues. The CDR3 is CASSEAAGAVSPLHF. CDR3 sequence (DNA): TGTGCCAGCAGTGAAGCGGCAGGGGCGGTTTCACCCCTCCACTTT.

The CDR3 region is CASSFGTGYEQYF. The CDR3 DNA reads TGTGCCAGCAGCTTCGGGACGGGCTACGAGCAGTACTTC. The J gene is TRBJ2-7, the V gene TRBV5-4; D possibly matches TRBD1 or TRBD2 (5 bases each). The CDR3 consists of 13 residues. Germline V gene sequence: CDR1 SGHNT, CDR2 YYREEE (reference sequence). V lost 2 bases to trimming and J lost 3 bases, with 9 bases between them.

This clone was picked up one time. The J gene is TRBJ1-1, the V gene TRBV30; D is possibly TRBD1 (6 bases). Germline CDR1 GTSNPN, CDR2 SVGIG (reference sequence). Trimming took 4 bases from V and 2 from J, leaving 17 bases between them. The CDR3 sequence is 15 residues long. In nucleotides, the CDR3 is TGTGCCTGGATCCCCACGCCCGGGGGCAACACTGAAGCTTTCTTT. Its translation: CAWIPTPGGNTEAFF.

The V gene is TRBV2, the J gene TRBJ2-5; no clear D gene. This CDR3 contains 14 residues. Between the trimmed V and J ends, which lost 6 bases and 1 base, there was a span of 12 bases. Germline CDR1 is SNHLY and CDR2 is FYNNEI. The CDR3 DNA sequence: TGTGCCAGCAGATACCAGGTCACCCAAGAGACCCAGTACTTC. It encodes CASRYQVTQETQYF.

The table lists this clone with a count of one. V is TRBV5-6 and J is TRBJ2-7; D possibly corresponds to TRBD2 (6 bases). Trimming removed 4 bases from V and 11 bases from J, with 16 bases in between. The CDR3 runs 12 residues. Germline V gene data show CDR1 as SGHDT and CDR2 as YYEEEE. The CDR3: CASSPSEGFKYF. The CDR3 bases are TGTGCCAGCAGCCCTTCGGAGGGTTTTAAGTACTTC.

Note on this clone: Other nucleotide sequences from this sample produce the same CDR3. This CDR3 reads CASSPLGGRTDTQYF. The DNA of the CDR3 is TGCGCCAGCAGCCCCCTGGGCGGACGCACAGATACGCAGTATTTT. This chain uses TRBV5-1 with TRBJ2-3; D is undetermined. Deletions cut 4 bases from V and 1 base from J, with 13 bases between. This CDR3 is 15 amino acids long. CDR1 and CDR2 (germline): SGHRS, YFSETQ.